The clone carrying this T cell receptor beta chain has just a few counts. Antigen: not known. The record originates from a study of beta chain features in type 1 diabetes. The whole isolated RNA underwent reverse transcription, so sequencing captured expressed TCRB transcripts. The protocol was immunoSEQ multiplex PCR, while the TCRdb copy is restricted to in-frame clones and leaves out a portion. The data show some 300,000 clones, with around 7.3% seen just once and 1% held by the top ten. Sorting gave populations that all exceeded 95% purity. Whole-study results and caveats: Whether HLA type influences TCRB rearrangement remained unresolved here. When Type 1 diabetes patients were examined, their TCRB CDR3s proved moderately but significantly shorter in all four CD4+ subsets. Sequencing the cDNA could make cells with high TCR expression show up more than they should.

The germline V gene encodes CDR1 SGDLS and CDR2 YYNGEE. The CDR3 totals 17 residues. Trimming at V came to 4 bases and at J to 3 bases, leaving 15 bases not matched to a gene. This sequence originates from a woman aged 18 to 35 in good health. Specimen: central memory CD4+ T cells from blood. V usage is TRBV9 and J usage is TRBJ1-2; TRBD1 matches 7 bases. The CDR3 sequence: CASSPLRGSGNDYGYTF. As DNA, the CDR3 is TGTGCCAGCAGCCCCCTCAGGGGGAGCGGCAACGACTATGGCTACACCTTC.